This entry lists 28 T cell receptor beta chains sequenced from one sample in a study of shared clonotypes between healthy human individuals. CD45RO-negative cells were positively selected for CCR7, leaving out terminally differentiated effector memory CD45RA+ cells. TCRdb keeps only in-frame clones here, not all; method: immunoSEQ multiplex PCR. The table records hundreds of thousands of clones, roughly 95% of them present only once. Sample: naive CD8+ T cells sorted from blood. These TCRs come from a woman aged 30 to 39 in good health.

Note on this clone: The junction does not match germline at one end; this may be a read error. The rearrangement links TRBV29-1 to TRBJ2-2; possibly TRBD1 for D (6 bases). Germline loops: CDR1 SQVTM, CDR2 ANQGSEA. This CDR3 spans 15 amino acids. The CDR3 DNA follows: TGCGGCGTTGACCCCCCAGGGGAGAACACCGGGGAGCTGTTTTTT. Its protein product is CGVDPPGENTGELFF.

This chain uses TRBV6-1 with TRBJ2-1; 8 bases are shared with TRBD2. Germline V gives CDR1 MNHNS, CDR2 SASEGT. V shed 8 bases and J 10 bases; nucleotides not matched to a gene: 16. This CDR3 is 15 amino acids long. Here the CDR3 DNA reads TGTGCCAGCCAGGTAGCGGGGACCACCCCCCCAGAGCAGTTCTTC. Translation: CASQVAGTTPPEQFF.

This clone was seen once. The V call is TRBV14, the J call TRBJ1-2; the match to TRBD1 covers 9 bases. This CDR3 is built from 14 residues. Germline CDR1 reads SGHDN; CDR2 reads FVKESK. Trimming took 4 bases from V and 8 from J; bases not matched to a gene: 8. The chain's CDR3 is CASSLTGGVRGYTF. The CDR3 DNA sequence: TGTGCCAGCAGCCTGACAGGGGGAGTGCGGGGCTACACCTTC. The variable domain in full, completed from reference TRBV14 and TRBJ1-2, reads EAGVTQFPSHSVIEKGQTVTLRCDPISGHDNLYWYRRVMGKEIKFLLHFVKESKQDESGMPNNRFLAERTGGTYSTLKVQPAELEDSGVYFCASSLTGGVRGYTFGSGTRLTVV.

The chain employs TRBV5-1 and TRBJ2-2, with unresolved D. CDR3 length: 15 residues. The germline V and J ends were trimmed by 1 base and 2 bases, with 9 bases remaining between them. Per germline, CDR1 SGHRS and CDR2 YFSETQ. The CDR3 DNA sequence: TGCGCCAGCAGCTTGTATCCTGAAAACACCGGGGAGCTGTTTTTT. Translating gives CASSLYPENTGELFF.

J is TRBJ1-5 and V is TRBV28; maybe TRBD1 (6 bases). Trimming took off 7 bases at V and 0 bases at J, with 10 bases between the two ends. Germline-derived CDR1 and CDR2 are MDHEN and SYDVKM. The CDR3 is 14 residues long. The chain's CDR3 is CASTDSTSNQPQHF. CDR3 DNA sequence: TGTGCCAGCACGGACAGCACTAGCAATCAGCCCCAGCATTTT.

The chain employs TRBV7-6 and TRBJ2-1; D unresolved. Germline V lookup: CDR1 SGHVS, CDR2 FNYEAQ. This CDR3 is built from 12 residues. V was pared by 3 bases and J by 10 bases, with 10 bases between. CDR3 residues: CASSFATEEQFF. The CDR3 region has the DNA TGTGCCAGCAGCTTCGCGACTGAGGAGCAGTTCTTC.

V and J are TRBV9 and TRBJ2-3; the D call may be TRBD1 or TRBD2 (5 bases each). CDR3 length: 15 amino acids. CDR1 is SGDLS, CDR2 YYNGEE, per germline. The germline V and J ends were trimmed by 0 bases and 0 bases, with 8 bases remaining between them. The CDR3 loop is CASSVAGTSTDTQYF. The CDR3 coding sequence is TGTGCCAGCAGCGTAGCCGGGACGAGCACAGATACGCAGTATTTT.

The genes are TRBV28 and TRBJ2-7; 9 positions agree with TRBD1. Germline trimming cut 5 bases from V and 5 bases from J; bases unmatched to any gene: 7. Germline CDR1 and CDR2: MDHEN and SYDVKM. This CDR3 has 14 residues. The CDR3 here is CASSPGTGSHEQYF. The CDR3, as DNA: TGTGCCAGCAGTCCCGGGACAGGGTCCCACGAGCAGTACTTC. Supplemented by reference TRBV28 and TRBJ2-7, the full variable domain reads DVKVTQSSRYLVKRTGEKVFLECVQDMDHENMFWYRQDPGLGLRLIYFSYDVKMKEKGDIPEGYSVSREKKERFSLILESASTNQTSMYLCASSPGTGSHEQYFGPGTRLTVT.

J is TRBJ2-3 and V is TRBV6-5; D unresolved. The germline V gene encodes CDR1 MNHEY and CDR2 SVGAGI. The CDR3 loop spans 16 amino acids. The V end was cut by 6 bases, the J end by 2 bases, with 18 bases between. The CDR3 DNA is TGTGCCAGCAGCTACGACTTGGGCAGTTACACAGATACGCAGTATTTT. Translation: CASSYDLGSYTDTQYF.

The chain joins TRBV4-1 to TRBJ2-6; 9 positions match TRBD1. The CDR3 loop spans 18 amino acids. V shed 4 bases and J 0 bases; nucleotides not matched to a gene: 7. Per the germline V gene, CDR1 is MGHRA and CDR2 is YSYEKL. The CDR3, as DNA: TGCGCCAGCAGCCGGGGACAGGGCGAGGTCTCTGGGGCCAACGTCCTGACTTTC. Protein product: CASSRGQGEVSGANVLTF.

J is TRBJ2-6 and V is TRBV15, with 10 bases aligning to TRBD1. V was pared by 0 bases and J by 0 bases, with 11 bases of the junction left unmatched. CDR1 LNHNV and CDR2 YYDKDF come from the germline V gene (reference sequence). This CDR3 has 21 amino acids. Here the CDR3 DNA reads TGTGCCACCAGCAGAGATCTCTTAGGGGACAGGGGTGGCTCTGGGGCCAACGTCCTGACTTTC. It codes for CATSRDLLGDRGGSGANVLTF. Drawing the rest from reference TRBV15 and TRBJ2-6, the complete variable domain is DAMVIQNPRYQVTQFGKPVTLSCSQTLNHNVMYWYQQKSSQAPKLLFHYYDKDFNNEADTPDNFQSRRPNTSFCFLDIRSPGLGDTAMYLCATSRDLLGDRGGSGANVLTFGAGSRLTVL.

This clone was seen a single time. Written as DNA, the CDR3 is TGTGCCAGCAGTAATCTAAATGAGCAGTTCTTC. This codes for CASSNLNEQFF. This chain joins TRBV2 and TRBJ2-1; no reliable D call. Germline CDR1 SNHLY, CDR2 FYNNEI. The V end was cut by 5 bases, the J end by 7 bases, with 6 bases between. CDR3 length equals 11 residues.

The CDR3 loop reads CASSERGYSPLHF. DNA for the CDR3: TGTGCCAGTAGCGAAAGGGGGTATTCACCCCTCCACTTT. The chain joins TRBV19 to TRBJ1-6, with D perhaps TRBD1 (6 bases). The ends were cut back, 6 bases at V and 8 bases at J, with 11 bases in the middle. CDR3 length: 13 residues. Germline assignment: CDR1 LNHDA and CDR2 SQIVND (reference sequence).

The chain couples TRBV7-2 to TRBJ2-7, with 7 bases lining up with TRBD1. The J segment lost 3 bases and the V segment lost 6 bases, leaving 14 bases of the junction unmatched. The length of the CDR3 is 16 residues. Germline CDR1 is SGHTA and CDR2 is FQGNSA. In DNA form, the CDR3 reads TGTGCCAGCAGATTCCAAAGCCGGGACAGTCGCTACGAGCAGTACTTC. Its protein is CASRFQSRDSRYEQYF.

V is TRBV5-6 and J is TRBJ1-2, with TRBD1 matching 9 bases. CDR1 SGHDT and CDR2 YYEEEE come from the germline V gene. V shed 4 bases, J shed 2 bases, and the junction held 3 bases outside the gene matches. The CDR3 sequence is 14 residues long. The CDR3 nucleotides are TGTGCCAGCAGCGCTGGACAGGGGAACTATGGCTACACCTTC. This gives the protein CASSAGQGNYGYTF. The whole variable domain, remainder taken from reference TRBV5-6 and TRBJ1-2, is DAGVTQSPTHLIKTRGQQVTLRCSPKSGHDTVSWYQQALGQGPQFIFQYYEEEERQRGNFPDRFSGHQFPNYSSELNVNALLLGDSALYLCASSAGQGNYGYTFGSGTRLTVV.

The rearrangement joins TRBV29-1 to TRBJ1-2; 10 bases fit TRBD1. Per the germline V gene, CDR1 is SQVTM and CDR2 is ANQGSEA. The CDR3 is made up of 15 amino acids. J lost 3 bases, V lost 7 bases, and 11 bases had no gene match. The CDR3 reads CSAETGQGRDYGYTF. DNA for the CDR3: TGCAGCGCCGAGACGGGACAGGGGAGGGACTATGGCTACACCTTC. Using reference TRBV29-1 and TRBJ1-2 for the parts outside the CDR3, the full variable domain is SAVISQKPSRDICQRGTSLTIQCQVDSQVTMMFWYRQQPGQSLTLIATANQGSEATYESGFVIDKFPISRPNLTFSTLTVSNMSPEDSSIYLCSAETGQGRDYGYTFGSGTRLTVV.

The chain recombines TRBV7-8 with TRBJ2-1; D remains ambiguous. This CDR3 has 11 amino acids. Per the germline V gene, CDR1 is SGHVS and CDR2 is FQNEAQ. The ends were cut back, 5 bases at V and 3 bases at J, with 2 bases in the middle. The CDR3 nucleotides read TGTGCCAGCAGCGACTACAATGAGCAGTTCTTC. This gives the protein CASSDYNEQFF. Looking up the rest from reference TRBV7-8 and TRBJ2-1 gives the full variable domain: GAGVSQSPRYKVAKRGQDVALRCDPISGHVSLFWYQQALGQGPEFLTYFQNEAQLDKSGLPSDRFFAERPEGSVSTLKIQRTQQEDSAVYLCASSDYNEQFFGPGTRLTVL.

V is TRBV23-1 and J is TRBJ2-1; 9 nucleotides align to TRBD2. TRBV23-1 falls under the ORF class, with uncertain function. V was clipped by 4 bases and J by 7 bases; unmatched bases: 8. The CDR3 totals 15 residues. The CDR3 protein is CASSLRLAEWNEQFF. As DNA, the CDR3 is TGCGCCAGCAGTCTACGACTAGCGGAATGGAATGAGCAGTTCTTC.

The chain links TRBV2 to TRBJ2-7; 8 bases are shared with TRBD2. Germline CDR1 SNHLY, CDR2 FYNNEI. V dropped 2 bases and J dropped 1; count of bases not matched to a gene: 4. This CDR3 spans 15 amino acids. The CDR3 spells CASSEIGGRSYEQYF. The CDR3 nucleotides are TGTGCCAGCAGTGAAATTGGCGGGAGGTCCTACGAGCAGTACTTC.

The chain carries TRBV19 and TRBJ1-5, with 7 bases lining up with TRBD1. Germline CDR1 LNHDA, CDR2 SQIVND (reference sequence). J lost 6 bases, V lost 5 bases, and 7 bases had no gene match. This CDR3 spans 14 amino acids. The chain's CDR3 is CASSPDRDSQPQHF. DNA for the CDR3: TGTGCCAGTAGTCCAGACAGGGATAGTCAGCCCCAGCATTTT.

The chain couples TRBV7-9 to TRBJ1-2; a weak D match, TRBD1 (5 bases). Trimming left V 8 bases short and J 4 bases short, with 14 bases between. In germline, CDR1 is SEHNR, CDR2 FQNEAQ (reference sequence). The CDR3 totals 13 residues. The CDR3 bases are TGTGCCAGCGGCCATCCGGGGGTCTATGGCTACACCTTC. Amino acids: CASGHPGVYGYTF.

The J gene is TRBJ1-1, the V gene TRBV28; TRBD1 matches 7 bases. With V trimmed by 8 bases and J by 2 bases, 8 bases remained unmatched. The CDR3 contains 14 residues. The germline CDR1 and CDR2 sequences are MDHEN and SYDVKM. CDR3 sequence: CASLLGQQNTEAFF. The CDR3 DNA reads TGTGCCAGCCTGCTGGGACAGCAAAACACTGAAGCTTTCTTT. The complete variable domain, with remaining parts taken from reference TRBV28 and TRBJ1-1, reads DVKVTQSSRYLVKRTGEKVFLECVQDMDHENMFWYRQDPGLGLRLIYFSYDVKMKEKGDIPEGYSVSREKKERFSLILESASTNQTSMYLCASLLGQQNTEAFFGQGTRLTVV.

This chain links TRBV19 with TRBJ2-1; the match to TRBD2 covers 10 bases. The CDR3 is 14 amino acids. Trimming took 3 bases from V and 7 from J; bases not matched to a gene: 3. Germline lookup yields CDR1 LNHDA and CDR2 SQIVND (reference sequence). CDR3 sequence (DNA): TGTGCCAGTAGTATTATAGCGGGAGGTAATGAGCAGTTCTTC. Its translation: CASSIIAGGNEQFF. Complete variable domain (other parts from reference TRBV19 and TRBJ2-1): DGGITQSPKYLFRKEGQNVTLSCEQNLNHDAMYWYRQDPGQGLRLIYYSQIVNDFQKGDIAEGYSVSREKKESFPLTVTSAQKNPTAFYLCASSIIAGGNEQFFGPGTRLTVL.

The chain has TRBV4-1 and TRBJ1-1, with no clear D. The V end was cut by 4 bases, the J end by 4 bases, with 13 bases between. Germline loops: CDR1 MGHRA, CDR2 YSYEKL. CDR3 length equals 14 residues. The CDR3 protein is CASSPTVGFTEAFF. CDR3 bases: TGCGCCAGCAGCCCGACGGTAGGGTTCACTGAAGCTTTCTTT.

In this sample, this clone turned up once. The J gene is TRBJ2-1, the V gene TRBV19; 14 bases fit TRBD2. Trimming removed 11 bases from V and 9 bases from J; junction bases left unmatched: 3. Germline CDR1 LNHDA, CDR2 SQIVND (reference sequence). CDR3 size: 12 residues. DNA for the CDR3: TGTGCCGGACTAGCGGGAGGATCTGAGCAGTTCTTC. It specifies CAGLAGGSEQFF.

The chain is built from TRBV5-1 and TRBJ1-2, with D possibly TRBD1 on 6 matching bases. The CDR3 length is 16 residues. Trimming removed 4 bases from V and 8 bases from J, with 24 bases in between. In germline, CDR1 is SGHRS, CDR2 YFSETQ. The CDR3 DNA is TGCGCCAGCAGCCCCACCAAGGGGATACAGGGACTGGGCTACACCTTC. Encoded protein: CASSPTKGIQGLGYTF.

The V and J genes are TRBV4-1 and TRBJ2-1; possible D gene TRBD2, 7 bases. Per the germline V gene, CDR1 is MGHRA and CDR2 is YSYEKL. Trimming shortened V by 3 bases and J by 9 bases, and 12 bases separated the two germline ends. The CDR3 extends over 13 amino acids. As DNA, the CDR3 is TGCGCCAGCAGCCACGCGGGGGCGGGTGAGCAGTTCTTC. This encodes CASSHAGAGEQFF.

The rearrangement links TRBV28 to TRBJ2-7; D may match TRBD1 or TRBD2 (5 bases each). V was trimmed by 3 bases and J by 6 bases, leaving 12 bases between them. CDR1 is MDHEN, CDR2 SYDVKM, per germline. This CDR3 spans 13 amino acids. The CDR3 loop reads CASSLGESGEQYF. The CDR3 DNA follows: TGTGCCAGCAGTTTGGGGGAGTCGGGCGAGCAGTACTTC.